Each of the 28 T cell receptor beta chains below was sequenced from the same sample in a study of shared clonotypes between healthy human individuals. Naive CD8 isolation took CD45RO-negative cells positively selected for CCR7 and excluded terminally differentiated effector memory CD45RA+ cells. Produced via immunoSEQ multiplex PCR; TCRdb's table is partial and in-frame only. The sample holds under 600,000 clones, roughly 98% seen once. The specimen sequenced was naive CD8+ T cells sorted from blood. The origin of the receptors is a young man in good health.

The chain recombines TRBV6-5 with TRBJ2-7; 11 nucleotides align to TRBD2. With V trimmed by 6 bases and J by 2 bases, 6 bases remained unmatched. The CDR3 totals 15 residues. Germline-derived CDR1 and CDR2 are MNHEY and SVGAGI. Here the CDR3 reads CASSPIAGGTYEQYF. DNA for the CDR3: TGTGCCAGCAGCCCGATAGCGGGAGGGACCTACGAGCAGTACTTC.

The CDR3, as DNA: TGTGCCAGCAGTTCAGGGACAGCTCTACCTCCAGAGACCCAGTACTTC. Translation gives CASSSGTALPPETQYF. The genes are TRBV6-6 and TRBJ2-5, with 7 bases aligning to TRBD1. The CDR3 totals 16 residues. Germline V CDR1 and CDR2: MNHNY, SVGAGI (reference sequence). V shed 4 bases, J shed 4 bases, and the junction held 12 bases outside the gene matches.

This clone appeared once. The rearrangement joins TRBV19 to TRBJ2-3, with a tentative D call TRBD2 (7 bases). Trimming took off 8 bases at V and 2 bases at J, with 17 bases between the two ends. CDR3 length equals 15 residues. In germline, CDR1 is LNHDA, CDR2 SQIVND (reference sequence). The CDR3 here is CASQEWGGVTDTQYF. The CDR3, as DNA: TGTGCCAGTCAAGAGTGGGGGGGCGTCACAGATACGCAGTATTTT.

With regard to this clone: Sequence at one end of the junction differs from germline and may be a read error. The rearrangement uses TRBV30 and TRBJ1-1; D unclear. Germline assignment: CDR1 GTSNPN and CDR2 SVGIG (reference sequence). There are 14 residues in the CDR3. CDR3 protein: CAWSVLLWNTEAFF. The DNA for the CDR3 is TGTGCCTGGAGTGTACTTTTGTGGAACACGGAAGCTTTCTTT.

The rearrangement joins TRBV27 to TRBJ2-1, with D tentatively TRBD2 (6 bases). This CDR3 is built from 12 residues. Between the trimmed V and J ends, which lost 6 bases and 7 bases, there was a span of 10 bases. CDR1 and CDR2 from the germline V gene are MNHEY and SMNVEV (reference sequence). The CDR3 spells CASSTGGNEQFF. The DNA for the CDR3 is TGTGCCAGCAGCACAGGAGGGAATGAGCAGTTCTTC.

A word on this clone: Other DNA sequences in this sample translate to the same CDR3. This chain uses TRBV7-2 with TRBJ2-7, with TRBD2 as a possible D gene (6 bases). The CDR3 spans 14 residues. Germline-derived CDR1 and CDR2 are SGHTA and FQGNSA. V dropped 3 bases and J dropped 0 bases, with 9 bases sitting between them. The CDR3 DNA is TGTGCCAGCAGCTTTAGCGGCAGCTCCTACGAGCAGTACTTC. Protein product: CASSFSGSSYEQYF.

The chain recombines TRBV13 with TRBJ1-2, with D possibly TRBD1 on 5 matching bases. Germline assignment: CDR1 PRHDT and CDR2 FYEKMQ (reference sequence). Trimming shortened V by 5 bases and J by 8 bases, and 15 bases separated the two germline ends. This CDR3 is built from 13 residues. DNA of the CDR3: TGTGCCAGCAGCCCCGTAGGGGAAGGAGGCTACACCTTC. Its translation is CASSPVGEGGYTF.

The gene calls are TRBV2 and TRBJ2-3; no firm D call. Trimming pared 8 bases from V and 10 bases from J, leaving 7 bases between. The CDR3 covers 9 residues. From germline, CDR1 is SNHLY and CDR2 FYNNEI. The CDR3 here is CASGKAQYF. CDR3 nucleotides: TGTGCCAGCGGGAAGGCGCAGTATTTT.

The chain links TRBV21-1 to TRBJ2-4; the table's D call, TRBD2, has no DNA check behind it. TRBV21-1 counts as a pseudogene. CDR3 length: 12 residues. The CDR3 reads CGTGGGKNIQYF. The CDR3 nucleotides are TGCGGAACCGGGGGAGGAAAAAACATTCAGTACTTC.

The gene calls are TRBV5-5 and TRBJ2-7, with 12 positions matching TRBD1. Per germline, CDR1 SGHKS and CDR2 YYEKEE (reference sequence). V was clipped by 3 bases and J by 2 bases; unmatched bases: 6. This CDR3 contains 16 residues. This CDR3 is CASSSPGQGATYEQYF. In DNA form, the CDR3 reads TGTGCCAGCAGCTCTCCGGGACAGGGGGCCACCTACGAGCAGTACTTC.

The CDR3 protein is CASSLGDTLEQYF. CDR3 DNA: TGTGCCAGCAGCTTAGGGGACACCCTAGAGCAGTACTTC. The chain employs TRBV7-9 and TRBJ2-7; D may be TRBD1 (6 bases). The CDR3 runs to 13 residues. Germline-derived CDR1 and CDR2 are SEHNR and FQNEAQ (reference sequence). Trimming left V 1 base short and J 7 bases short, with 11 bases between.

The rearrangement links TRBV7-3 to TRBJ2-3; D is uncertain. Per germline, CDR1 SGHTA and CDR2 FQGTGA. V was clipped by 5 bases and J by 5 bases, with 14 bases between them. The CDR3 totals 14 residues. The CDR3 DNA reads TGTGCCAGCAGCCTTATGCCCACCAAAGATACGCAGTATTTT. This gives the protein CASSLMPTKDTQYF. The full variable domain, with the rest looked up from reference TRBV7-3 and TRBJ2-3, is GAGVSQTPSNKVTEKGKYVELRCDPISGHTALYWYRQSLGQGPEFLIYFQGTGAADDSGLPNDRFFAVRPEGSVSTLKIQRTERGDSAVYLCASSLMPTKDTQYFGPGTRLTVL.

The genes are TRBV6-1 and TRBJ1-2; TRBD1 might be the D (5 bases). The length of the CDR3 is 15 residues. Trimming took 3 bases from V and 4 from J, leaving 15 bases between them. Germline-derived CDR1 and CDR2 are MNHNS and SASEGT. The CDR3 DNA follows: TGTGCCAGCAGTGAGCAGGGTTGGCCTTCCTATGGCTACACCTTC. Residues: CASSEQGWPSYGYTF.

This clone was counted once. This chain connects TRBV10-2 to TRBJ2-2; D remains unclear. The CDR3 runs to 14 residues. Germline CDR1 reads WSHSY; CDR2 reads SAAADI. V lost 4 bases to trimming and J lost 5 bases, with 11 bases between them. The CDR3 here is CASSVGVDTGELFF. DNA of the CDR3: TGCGCCAGCAGTGTTGGGGTGGATACCGGGGAGCTGTTTTTT.

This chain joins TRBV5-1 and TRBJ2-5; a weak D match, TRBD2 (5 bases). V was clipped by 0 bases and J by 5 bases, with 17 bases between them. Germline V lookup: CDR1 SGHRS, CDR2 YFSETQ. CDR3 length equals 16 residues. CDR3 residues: CASSLEGGRFKETQYF. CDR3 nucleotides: TGCGCCAGCAGCTTGGAGGGTGGGAGATTTAAGGAGACCCAGTACTTC.

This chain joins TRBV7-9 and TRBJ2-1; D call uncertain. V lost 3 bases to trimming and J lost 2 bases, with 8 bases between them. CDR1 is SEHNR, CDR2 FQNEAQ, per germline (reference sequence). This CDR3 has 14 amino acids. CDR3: CASSLDLTYNEQFF. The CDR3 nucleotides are TGTGCCAGCAGCTTGGATCTTACCTACAATGAGCAGTTCTTC. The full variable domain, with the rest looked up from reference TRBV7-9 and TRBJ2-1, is DTGVSQNPRHKITKRGQNVTFRCDPISEHNRLYWYRQTLGQGPEFLTYFQNEAQLEKSRLLSDRFSAERPKGSFSTLEIQRTEQGDSAMYLCASSLDLTYNEQFFGPGTRLTVL.

In nucleotides, the CDR3 is TGCGCCAGCAGCCAAGATATAGGACTAGCGGGAGCGAAGGGCTCCTACAATGAGCAGTTCTTC. This translates into CASSQDIGLAGAKGSYNEQFF. The chain joins TRBV4-3 to TRBJ2-1, with TRBD2 matching over 13 bases. After removal of 0 bases from V and 0 bases from J, the junction contained 11 bases not matched to a gene. This CDR3 has 21 residues. The V gene's germline CDR1 is LGHNA and CDR2 YSLEER.

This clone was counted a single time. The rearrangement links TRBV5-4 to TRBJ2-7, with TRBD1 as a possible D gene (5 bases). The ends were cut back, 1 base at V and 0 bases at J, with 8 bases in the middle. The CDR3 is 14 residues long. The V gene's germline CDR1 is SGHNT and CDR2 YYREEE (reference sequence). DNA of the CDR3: TGTGCCAGCAGCTTGAAGGGGATCTCCTACGAGCAGTACTTC. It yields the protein CASSLKGISYEQYF.

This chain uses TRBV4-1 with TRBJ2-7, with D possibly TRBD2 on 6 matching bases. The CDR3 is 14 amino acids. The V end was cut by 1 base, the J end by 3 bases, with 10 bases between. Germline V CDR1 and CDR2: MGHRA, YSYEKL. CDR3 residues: CASSQVPAGYEQYF. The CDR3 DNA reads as TGCGCCAGCAGCCAAGTTCCAGCGGGCTACGAGCAGTACTTC.

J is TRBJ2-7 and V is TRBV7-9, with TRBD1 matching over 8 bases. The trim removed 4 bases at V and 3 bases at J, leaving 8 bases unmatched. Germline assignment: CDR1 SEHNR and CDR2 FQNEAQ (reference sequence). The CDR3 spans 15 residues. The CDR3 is CASSSQTGVYYEQYF. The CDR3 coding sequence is TGTGCCAGCAGCTCACAGACAGGGGTCTACTACGAGCAGTACTTC.

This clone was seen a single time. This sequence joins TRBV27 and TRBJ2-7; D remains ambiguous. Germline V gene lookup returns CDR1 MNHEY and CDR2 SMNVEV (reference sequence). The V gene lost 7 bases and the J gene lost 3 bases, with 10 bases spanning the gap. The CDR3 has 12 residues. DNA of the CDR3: TGTGCCAGCAAGGCCGGGCACTACGAGCAGTACTTC. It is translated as CASKAGHYEQYF.

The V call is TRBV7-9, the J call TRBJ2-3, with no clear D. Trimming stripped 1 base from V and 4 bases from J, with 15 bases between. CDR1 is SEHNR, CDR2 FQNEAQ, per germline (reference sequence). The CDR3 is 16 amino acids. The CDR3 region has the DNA TGTGCCAGCAGCTTAGGCGAAGGGATCGAGGCAGATACGCAGTATTTT. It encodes CASSLGEGIEADTQYF.

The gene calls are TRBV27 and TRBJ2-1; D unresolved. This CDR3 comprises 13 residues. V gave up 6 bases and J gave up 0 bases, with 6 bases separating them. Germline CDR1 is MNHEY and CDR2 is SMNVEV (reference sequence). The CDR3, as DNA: TGTGCCAGCAGCGCGAGCTCCTACAATGAGCAGTTCTTC. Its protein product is CASSASSYNEQFF.

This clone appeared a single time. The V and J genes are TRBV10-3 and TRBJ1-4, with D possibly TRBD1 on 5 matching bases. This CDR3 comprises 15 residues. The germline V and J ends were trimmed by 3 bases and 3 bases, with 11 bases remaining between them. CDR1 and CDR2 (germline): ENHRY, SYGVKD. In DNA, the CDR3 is TGTGCCATCAGTGATCCGGGACGGCCTAATGAAAAACTGTTTTTT. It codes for CAISDPGRPNEKLFF.

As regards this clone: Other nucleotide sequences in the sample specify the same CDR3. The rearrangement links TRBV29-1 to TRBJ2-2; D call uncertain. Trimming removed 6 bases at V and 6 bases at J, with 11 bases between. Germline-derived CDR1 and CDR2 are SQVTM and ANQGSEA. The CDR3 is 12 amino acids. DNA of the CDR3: TGCAGCGTCGCCACGGGCGCCGGGGAGCTGTTTTTT. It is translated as CSVATGAGELFF.

In nucleotides, the CDR3 is TGTGCCAGCAGCTCCGACCACAATGAGCAGTTCTTC. This sequence encodes CASSSDHNEQFF. The rearrangement joins TRBV11-3 to TRBJ2-1; D is unclear. Germline V gene data show CDR1 as SGHNT and CDR2 as YENEEA. The CDR3 consists of 12 residues. V lost 4 bases and J lost 5, with 6 bases in between.

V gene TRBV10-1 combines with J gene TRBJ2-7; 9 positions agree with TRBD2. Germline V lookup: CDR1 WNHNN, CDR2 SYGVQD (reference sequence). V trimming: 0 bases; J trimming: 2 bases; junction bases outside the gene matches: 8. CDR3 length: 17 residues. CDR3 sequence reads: CASSESALAGEAYEQYF. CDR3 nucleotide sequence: TGCGCCAGCAGTGAGTCGGCCTTAGCGGGAGAAGCCTACGAGCAGTACTTC.

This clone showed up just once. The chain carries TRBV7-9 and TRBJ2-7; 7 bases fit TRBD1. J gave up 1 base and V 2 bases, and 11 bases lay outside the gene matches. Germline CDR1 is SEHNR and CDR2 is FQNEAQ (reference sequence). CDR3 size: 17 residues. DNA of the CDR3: TGTGCCAGCAGCTTACCTTTTGGGCAGGGGGTTTCCTACGAGCAGTACTTC. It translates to CASSLPFGQGVSYEQYF.